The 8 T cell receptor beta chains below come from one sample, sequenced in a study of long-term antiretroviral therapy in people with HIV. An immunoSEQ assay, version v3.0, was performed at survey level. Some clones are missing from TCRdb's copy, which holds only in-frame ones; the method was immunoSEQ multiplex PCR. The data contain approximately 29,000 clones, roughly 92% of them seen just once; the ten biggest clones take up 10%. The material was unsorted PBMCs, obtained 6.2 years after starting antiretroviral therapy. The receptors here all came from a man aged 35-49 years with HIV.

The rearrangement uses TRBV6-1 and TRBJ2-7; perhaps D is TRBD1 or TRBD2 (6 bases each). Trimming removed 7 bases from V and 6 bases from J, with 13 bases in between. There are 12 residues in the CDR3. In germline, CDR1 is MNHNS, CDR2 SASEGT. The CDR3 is CASTTWGAEQYF. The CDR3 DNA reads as TGTGCCAGCACGACGTGGGGGGCCGAGCAGTACTTC.

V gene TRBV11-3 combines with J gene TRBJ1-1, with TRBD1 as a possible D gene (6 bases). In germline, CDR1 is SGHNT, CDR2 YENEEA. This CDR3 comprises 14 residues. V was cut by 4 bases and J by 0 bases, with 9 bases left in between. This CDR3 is CASSSGQLNTEAFF. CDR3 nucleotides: TGTGCCAGCAGCTCGGGACAACTGAACACTGAAGCTTTCTTT.

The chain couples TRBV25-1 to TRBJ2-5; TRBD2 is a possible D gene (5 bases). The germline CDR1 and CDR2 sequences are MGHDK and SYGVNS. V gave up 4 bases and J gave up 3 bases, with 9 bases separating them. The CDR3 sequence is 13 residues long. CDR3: CASSGLREETQYF. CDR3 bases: TGTGCCAGCAGTGGCTTGAGGGAAGAGACCCAGTACTTC.

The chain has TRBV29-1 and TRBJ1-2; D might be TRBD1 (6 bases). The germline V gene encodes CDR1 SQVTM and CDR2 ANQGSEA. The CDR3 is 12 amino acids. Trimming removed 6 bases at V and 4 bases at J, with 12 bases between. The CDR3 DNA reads TGCAGCGTGGGAGGGGGAACCTATGGCTACACCTTC. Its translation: CSVGGGTYGYTF.

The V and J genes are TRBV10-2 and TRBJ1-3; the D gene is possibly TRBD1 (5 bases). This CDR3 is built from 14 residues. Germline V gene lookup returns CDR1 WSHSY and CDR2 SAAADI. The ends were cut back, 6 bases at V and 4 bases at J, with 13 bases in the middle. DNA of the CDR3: TGCGCCAGCAGCCTCGGGGGGACCGGAAACACCATATATTTT. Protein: CASSLGGTGNTIYF.

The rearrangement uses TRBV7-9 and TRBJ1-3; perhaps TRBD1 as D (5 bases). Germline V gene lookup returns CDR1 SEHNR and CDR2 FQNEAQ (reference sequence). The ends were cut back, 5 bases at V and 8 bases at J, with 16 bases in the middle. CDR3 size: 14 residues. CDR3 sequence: CASSLTRGADTIYF. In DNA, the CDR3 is TGTGCCAGCAGCCTAACGAGGGGTGCGGACACCATATATTTT.

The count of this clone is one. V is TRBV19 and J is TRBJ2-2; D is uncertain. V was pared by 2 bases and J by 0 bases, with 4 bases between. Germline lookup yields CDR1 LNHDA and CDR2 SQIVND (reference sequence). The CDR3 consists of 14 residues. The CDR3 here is CASSIQANTGELFF. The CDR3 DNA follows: TGTGCCAGTAGTATACAGGCGAACACCGGGGAGCTGTTTTTT.

The CDR3: CASSLSTGSGNTIYF. The CDR3 DNA follows: TGTGCCAGCAGTTTGTCCACGGGATCTGGAAACACCATATATTTT. The rearrangement uses TRBV6-5 and TRBJ1-3; D not certain. In germline, CDR1 is MNHEY, CDR2 SVGAGI. V lost 4 bases and J lost 1, with 11 bases in between. CDR3 length: 15 residues.